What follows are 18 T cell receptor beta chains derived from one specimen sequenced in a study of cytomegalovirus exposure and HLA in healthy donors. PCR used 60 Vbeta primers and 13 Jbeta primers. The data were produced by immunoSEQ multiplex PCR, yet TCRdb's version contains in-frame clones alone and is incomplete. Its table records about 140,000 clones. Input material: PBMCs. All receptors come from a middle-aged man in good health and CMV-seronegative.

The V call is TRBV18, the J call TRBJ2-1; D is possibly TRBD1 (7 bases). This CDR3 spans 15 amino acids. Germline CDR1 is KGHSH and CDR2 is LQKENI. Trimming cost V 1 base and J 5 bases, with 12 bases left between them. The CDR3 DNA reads TGTGCCAGCTCACCACGGCAGGGGGGAAACAATGAGCAGTTCTTC. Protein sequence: CASSPRQGGNNEQFF.

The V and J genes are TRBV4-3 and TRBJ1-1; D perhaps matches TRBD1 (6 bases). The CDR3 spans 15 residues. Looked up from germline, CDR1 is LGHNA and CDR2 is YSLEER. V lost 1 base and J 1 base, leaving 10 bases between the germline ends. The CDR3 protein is CASSQARGRNTEAFF. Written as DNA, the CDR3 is TGCGCCAGCAGCCAAGCCAGGGGCAGGAACACTGAAGCTTTCTTT.

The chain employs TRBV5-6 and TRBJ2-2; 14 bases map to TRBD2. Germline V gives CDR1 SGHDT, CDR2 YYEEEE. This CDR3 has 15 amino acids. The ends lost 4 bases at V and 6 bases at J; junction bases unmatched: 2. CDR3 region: CASSETSGGAGELFF. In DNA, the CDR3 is TGTGCCAGCAGCGAGACTAGCGGGGGGGCCGGGGAGCTGTTTTTT. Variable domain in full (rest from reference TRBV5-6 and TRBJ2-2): DAGVTQSPTHLIKTRGQQVTLRCSPKSGHDTVSWYQQALGQGPQFIFQYYEEEERQRGNFPDRFSGHQFPNYSSELNVNALLLGDSALYLCASSETSGGAGELFFGEGSRLTVL.

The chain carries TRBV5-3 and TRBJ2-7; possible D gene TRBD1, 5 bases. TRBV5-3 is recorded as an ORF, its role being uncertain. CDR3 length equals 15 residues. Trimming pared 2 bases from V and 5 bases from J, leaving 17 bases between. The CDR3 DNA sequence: TGTGCCAGAAGCTTAGTGGGGATAAGGGGCGACGAGCAGTACTTC. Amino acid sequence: CARSLVGIRGDEQYF.

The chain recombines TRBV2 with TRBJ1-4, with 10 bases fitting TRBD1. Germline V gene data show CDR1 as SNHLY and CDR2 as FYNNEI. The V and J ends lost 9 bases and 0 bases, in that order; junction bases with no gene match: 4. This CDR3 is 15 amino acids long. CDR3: CASRTGGSTNEKLFF. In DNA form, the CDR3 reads TGTGCCAGTCGGACAGGGGGTTCAACTAATGAAAAACTGTTTTTT.

The CDR3 here is CASSLQRGLYNEQFF. In DNA form, the CDR3 reads TGTGCCAGCAGCTTACAGCGGGGGTTATACAATGAGCAGTTCTTC. This sequence joins TRBV7-9 and TRBJ2-1; 8 bases line up with TRBD2. Germline V gene sequence: CDR1 SEHNR, CDR2 FQNEAQ (reference sequence). The CDR3 contains 15 residues. The J segment lost 4 bases and the V segment lost 2 bases, leaving 4 bases of the junction unmatched.

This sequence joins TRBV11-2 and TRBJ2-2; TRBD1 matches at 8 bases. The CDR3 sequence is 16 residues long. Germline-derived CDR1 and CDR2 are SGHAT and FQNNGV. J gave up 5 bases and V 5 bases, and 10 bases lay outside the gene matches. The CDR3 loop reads CASSPTGGQGTGELFF. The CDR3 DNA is TGTGCCAGCAGCCCTACAGGGGGGCAGGGGACCGGGGAGCTGTTTTTT.

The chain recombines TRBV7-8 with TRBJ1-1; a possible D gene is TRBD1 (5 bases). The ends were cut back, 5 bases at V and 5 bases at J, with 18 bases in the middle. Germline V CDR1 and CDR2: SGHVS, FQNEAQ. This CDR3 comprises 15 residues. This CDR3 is CASSPPGDLETEAFF. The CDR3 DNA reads TGTGCCAGCAGCCCCCCGGGGGATTTGGAGACTGAAGCTTTCTTT.

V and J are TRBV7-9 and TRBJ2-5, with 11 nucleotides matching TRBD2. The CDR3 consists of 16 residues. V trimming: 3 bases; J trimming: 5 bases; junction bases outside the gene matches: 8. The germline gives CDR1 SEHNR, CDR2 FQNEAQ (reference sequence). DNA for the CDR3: TGTGCCAGCAGCTTGTCTCTAGCGGGGGGAATGGAGACCCAGTACTTC. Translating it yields CASSLSLAGGMETQYF.

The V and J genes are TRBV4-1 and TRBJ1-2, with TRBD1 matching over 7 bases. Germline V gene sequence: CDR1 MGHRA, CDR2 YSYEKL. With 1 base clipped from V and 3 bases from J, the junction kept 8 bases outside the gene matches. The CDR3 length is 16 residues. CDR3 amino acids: CASSQVGQGDYYGYTF. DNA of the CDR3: TGCGCCAGCAGCCAAGTAGGCCAGGGGGACTACTATGGCTACACCTTC.

CDR3: CSARRDYEQYF. DNA for the CDR3: TGCAGTGCGAGACGCGACTACGAGCAGTACTTC. The chain joins TRBV20-1 to TRBJ2-7; D is undetermined. Germline CDR1 is DFQATT and CDR2 is SNEGSKA (reference sequence). The CDR3 spans 11 residues. V dropped 6 bases and J dropped 3 bases, with 9 bases sitting between them.

Here the CDR3 reads CASSPQNRVNTGELFF. CDR3 DNA sequence: TGTGCCAGCTCACCACAAAACAGGGTGAACACCGGGGAGCTGTTTTTT. The chain employs TRBV18 and TRBJ2-2; maybe TRBD1 (6 bases). V dropped 1 base and J dropped 1 base, with 10 bases sitting between them. The germline gives CDR1 KGHSH, CDR2 LQKENI. This CDR3 has 16 residues.

CDR3: CASSLGQGVTEAFF. The CDR3 coding sequence is TGTGCCAGCAGCTTGGGGCAGGGTGTCACTGAAGCTTTCTTT. The chain recombines TRBV7-9 with TRBJ1-1; perhaps TRBD1 as D (5 bases). The V end lost 3 bases, the J end lost 4 bases, and 12 bases lay between the germline ends. The germline gives CDR1 SEHNR, CDR2 FQNEAQ (reference sequence). The CDR3 loop spans 14 amino acids.

CDR3 amino acids: CASSRTGTGFSNEQFF. The CDR3 region has the DNA TGTGCCAGCAGCCGTACCGGGACAGGGTTTTCCAATGAGCAGTTCTTC. V is TRBV11-2 and J is TRBJ2-1, with 9 bases aligning to TRBD1. Germline CDR1 SGHAT, CDR2 FQNNGV. V shed 5 bases and J 6 bases; nucleotides not matched to a gene: 11. This CDR3 has 16 amino acids.

This CDR3 reads CSVTENSNEQFF. In DNA form, the CDR3 reads TGCAGCGTGACAGAAAACTCAAATGAGCAGTTCTTC. J is TRBJ2-1 and V is TRBV29-1; tentative D call: TRBD1 (5 bases). Germline CDR1 and CDR2: SQVTM and ANQGSEA. CDR3 length: 12 amino acids. V gave up 6 bases and J gave up 7 bases, with 13 bases separating them.

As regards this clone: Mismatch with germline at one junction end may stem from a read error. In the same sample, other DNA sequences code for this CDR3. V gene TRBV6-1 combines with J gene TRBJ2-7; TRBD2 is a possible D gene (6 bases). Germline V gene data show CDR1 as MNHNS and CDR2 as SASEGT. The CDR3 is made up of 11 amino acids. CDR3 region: CASNRESEQYF. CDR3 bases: TGTGCTAGCAATCGGGAGTCCGAGCAGTACTTC.

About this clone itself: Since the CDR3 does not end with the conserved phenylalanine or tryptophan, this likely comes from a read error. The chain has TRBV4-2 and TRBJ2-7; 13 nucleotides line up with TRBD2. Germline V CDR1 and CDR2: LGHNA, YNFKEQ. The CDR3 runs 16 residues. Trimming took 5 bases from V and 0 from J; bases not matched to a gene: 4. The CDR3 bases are TGTGCCAGCAGCAGAACTAGCGGGGGGGTCTCCTACGAGCAGTACTCC. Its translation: CASSRTSGGVSYEQYS.

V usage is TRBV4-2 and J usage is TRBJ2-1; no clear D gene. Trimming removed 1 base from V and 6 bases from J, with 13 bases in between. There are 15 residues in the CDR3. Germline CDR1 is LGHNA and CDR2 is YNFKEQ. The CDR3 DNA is TGTGCCAGCAGCCAAGTTGAGTACCCAGGCAATGAGCAGTTCTTC. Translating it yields CASSQVEYPGNEQFF.